This T cell receptor beta chain appears in the sequencing data of a study of blood T cell repertoires in COVID-19. About the research overall: Whether acute or convalescent, the COVID-19 samples came from the United States, Italy and Spain. T cells, B-cell-depleted T cells, or PBMCs supplied cDNA or gDNA.

The V end was cut by 4 bases, the J end by 3 bases, with 13 bases between. The germline V gene encodes CDR1 SGDLS and CDR2 YYNGEE. This CDR3 has 14 amino acids. As processed by the authors: Reference gene primer amplification gave estimated nucleated cell counts. The data were produced by immunoSEQ multiplex PCR, yet TCRdb's version contains in-frame clones alone and is incomplete. The V and J calls and clone size were taken over from that table, and D and trimming were inferred from the DNA. The table records about 250,000 clones, 70% to 85% of them present only once. The specimen sequenced was peripheral blood. This receptor was obtained from a man older than 75 with acute or convalescent COVID-19. The chain has TRBV9 and TRBJ2-5; D is possibly TRBD2 (6 bases). The CDR3 protein is CASSPQRAKETQYF. The CDR3 DNA reads TGTGCCAGCAGCCCCCAGCGGGCAAAAGAGACCCAGTACTTC.